Listed below are T cell receptor beta chains from one sample, sequenced in a study of Ad26.COV2.S vaccination and SARS-CoV-2 variants. Profiled with immunoSEQ multiplex PCR; TCRdb holds only in-frame clones, not every one. The data show around 100,000 clones, with around 82% seen just once and more than 15% held by the top ten. Sequenced here: peripheral blood, sampled after recovery from COVID-19. These receptors originate from a human donor who had recovered from COVID-19. Both conserved end residues are part of each CDR3. The D gene is left open where the match is weak. Where a row states a size, it is once, few, many or the class of an expanded clone; other rows omit it.

j_call clone_size v_call d_call cdr3_nt cdr3_aa
TRBJ1-2 . TRBV3-1/TRBV3-2 . TGTGCCAGCAGCCAACGGAGTCGGGGCTATGGCTACACCTTC CASSQRSRGYGYTF
TRBJ2-1 . TRBV7-9 . TGTGCCAGCAGCTTAGTAGGGGGAGCGTACAATGAGCAGTTCTTC CASSLVGGAYNEQFF
TRBJ1-2 . TRBV6-6 TRBD1 TGTGCCAGCAGTACCCTACAGGACAGGGGGGGCGGTGGCTACACCTTC CASSTLQDRGGGGYTF
TRBJ2-3 . TRBV9 TRBD2 TGTGCCAGCAGCTTCCCACTAGCGGGAGGTCGGGATACGCAGTATTTT CASSFPLAGGRDTQYF
TRBJ2-5 . TRBV27 TRBD2 TGTGCCAGCAGTTCATCGGGGGGGGAGCAGACCCAGTACTTC CASSSSGGEQTQYF
TRBJ1-2 . TRBV7-9 . TGTGCCAGCAGCTTAGCATCGCACGGGGTACGAGATGGCTACACCTTC CASSLASHGVRDGYTF
TRBJ1-1 . TRBV9 . TGTGCCAGCAGCGTAGTAGGAGTGGGGAACACTGAAGCTTTCTTT CASSVVGVGNTEAFF
TRBJ2-1 . TRBV6-4 TRBD1 TGTGCCAGCAGTACGGGACAGTACAATGAGCAGTTCTTC CASSTGQYNEQFF
TRBJ2-1 . TRBV20-1 . TGCAGTGCTAGACACGGAGGGGAGCAGTTCTTC CSARHGGEQFF
TRBJ1-2 . TRBV19 . TGTGCCAGTAGTATAAACGGCAGGAGCTATGGCTACACCTTC CASSINGRSYGYTF
TRBJ2-7 . TRBV6-5 . TGTGCCAGCAAAAACTACGGCGGGGAGTCTAACGAGCAGTACTTC CASKNYGGESNEQYF
TRBJ1-5 . TRBV28 . TGTGCCAGCATGCCGGGGAGGGTAAATCAGCCCCAGCATTTT CASMPGRVNQPQHF
TRBJ1-5 . TRBV6-6 . TGTGCCAGCAGTTACTCGGGAGGCAATCAGCCCCAGCATTTT CASSYSGGNQPQHF
TRBJ2-5 . TRBV3-1/TRBV3-2 . TGTGCCAGCAGCCAAGCTGGGGGGCGGGGAGAGACCCAGTACTTC CASSQAGGRGETQYF
TRBJ2-3 . TRBV7-9 TRBD1 TGTGCCGGGCGGGACAGGGTTGCAGATACGCAGTATTTT CAGRDRVADTQYF
TRBJ1-4 . TRBV2 . TGTGCCAGCAGGGAGAGGACCGGAAAACTGTTTTTT CASRERTGKLFF
TRBJ1-1 . TRBV7-8 TRBD1 TGTGCCAGCAGCCGACTGAGAGACAGGGGCTCTTTCTTT CASSRLRDRGSFF
TRBJ2-7 . TRBV7-9 TRBD2 TGTGCCAGCAGCTTTCCGGGACTAGCGGGAGGAAACGAGCAGTACTTC CASSFPGLAGGNEQYF
TRBJ2-7 . TRBV7-8 TRBD2 TGTGCCAGCAGCTTAGGGGGGACTAGCGGGACCTCCTACGAGCAGTACTTC CASSLGGTSGTSYEQYF
TRBJ1-6 few TRBV6-4 . TGTGCCAGCAGTGAAAATGGGGAGGGTTCACCCCTCCACTTT CASSENGEGSPLHF
TRBJ1-5 . TRBV6-5 . TGTGCCAGCAGGACCGAGGGGAAGCCCCAGCATTTT CASRTEGKPQHF
TRBJ1-4 once TRBV2 . TGTGCCAGCAGTGAGTGGGCAACTAATGAAAAACTGTTTTTT CASSEWATNEKLFF
TRBJ2-1 once TRBV7-2 TRBD2 TGTGCCAGCAGCTTACAGGTGGGTTGGGACTACTCCTACAATGAGCAGTTCTTC CASSLQVGWDYSYNEQFF
TRBJ2-2 . TRBV12-3/TRBV12-4 . TGTGCCAGCAGACTAGCGAACACCGGGGAGCTGTTTTTT CASRLANTGELFF
TRBJ2-7 . TRBV28 . TGTGCCAGCAGTCCACCCCGGGGGAGGGGGGCCTACGAGCAGTACTTC CASSPPRGRGAYEQYF
TRBJ2-3 . TRBV27 . TGTGCCAGCAGTTTAGTTGGAGGCACGCAGTATTTT CASSLVGGTQYF
TRBJ2-1 . TRBV4-3 . TGCGCCAGCAGCCAACTGAGGACCTCCTACAATGAGCAGTTCTTC CASSQLRTSYNEQFF
TRBJ2-1 . TRBV27 TRBD2 TGTGCCAGCAGTTTATGGTGGACTAGCGGGTACAATGAGCAGTTCTTC CASSLWWTSGYNEQFF
TRBJ2-2 . TRBV11-2 TRBD1 TGTGCCAGCAGCTCCCGGGACAGGGGGCGGGTGAACACCGGGGAGCTGTTTTTT CASSSRDRGRVNTGELFF
TRBJ2-1 . TRBV10-3 . TGTGCCATCAGTACTAACCGGGACTCCTCCTACAATGAGCAGTTCTTC CAISTNRDSSYNEQFF
TRBJ1-5 . TRBV5-1 . TGCGCCAGCAGCTTGGACTTCAATCAGCCCCAGCATTTT CASSLDFNQPQHF
TRBJ1-1 . TRBV5-6 . TGTGCCAGCAGCCCAGGGCGGTACACTGAAGCTTTCTTT CASSPGRYTEAFF
TRBJ2-4 . TRBV9 TRBD1 TGTGCCAGCAGCGTGGGACAGGCCAAAAACATTCAGTACTTC CASSVGQAKNIQYF
TRBJ2-5 . TRBV24-1 TRBD2 TGTGCCACCAGTGATTTTGGGGGAGGGCCCGGGAGAGAGACCCAGTACTTC CATSDFGGGPGRETQYF
TRBJ2-1 . TRBV7-9 TRBD2 TGTGCCAGCAGCTCCACTCTTGGGGGTAGCGGGTCATACAATGAGCAGTTCTTC CASSSTLGGSGSYNEQFF
TRBJ2-1 . TRBV18 TRBD2 TGTGCCAGCTCGCCGGGACTATCAGCCTACAATGAGCAGTTCTTC CASSPGLSAYNEQFF
TRBJ2-3 . TRBV11-3 . TGTGCCAGCAGCTTGGGAGGTGGCGGGGGCACAGATACGCAGTATTTT CASSLGGGGGTDTQYF
TRBJ2-7 . TRBV28 . TGTGCCAGCAGACTGGTTGGGAGTAATGGCGAGCAGTACTTC CASRLVGSNGEQYF
TRBJ1-1 . TRBV4-3 . TGCGCCAGCAGCCAAGACAGGGGTCCGGACACTGAAGCTTTCTTT CASSQDRGPDTEAFF
TRBJ2-7 . TRBV2 TRBD2 TGTGCCAGCAGTTCTAGCGGGAAAAGGTACGAGCAGTACTTC CASSSSGKRYEQYF
TRBJ2-1 . TRBV5-4 . TGTGCCAGCAGCCTTAAACGCGCCTACAATGAGCAGTTCTTC CASSLKRAYNEQFF
TRBJ2-7 . TRBV7-2 TRBD1 TGTGCCAGCAGTTGGTCGGACAGGGTTTTTTGGGAGCAGTACTTC CASSWSDRVFWEQYF
TRBJ2-3 . TRBV4-1 TRBD1 TGCGCCAGCAGCCAAGAGCGGGTCGGACAGGGAAGAGATACGCAGTATTTT CASSQERVGQGRDTQYF
TRBJ1-3 . TRBV2 TRBD1 TGTGCCAGCAGTGAGGGACAGGGAATTGGAAACACCATATATTTT CASSEGQGIGNTIYF
TRBJ1-1 . TRBV28 . TGTGCCAGCAGAGACAGGCTATCTGAAGCTTTCTTT CASRDRLSEAFF
TRBJ1-5 . TRBV28 . TGTGCCAGCAGTTACACACCCACGGGGATCAATCAGCCCCAGCATTTT CASSYTPTGINQPQHF
TRBJ2-3 . TRBV5-4 TRBD2 TGTGCCAGCAGCTTGAGTGCGGGGGTGGGGAGCACAGATACGCAGTATTTT CASSLSAGVGSTDTQYF
TRBJ2-1 . TRBV7-9 TRBD2 TGTGCCAGCAGCGAAACGACTAGCGGGATGGGGAATGAGCAGTTCTTC CASSETTSGMGNEQFF
TRBJ1-6 . TRBV28 TRBD1 TGTGCCAGCAGTGCCAGACAGGGGAGGGATTCACCCCTCCACTTT CASSARQGRDSPLHF
TRBJ2-1 . TRBV7-6 . TGTGCCAGCGGTACGGTAACGCGCGGCAATGAGCAGTTCTTC CASGTVTRGNEQFF
TRBJ2-7 . TRBV4-3 TRBD2 TGCGCCAGCAGCCAAGAATTTATCGGGGGGATCTCCTACGAGCAGTACTTC CASSQEFIGGISYEQYF
TRBJ1-6 . TRBV6-5 TRBD1 TGTGCCAGCAGCCCAACTGACAGGGGGCATATTTCCCTCCACTTT CASSPTDRGHISLHF
TRBJ1-5 few TRBV11-3 . TGTGCCAGCAGAACTTTGTGGAACAGGGTCGGTCAGCCCCAGCATTTT CASRTLWNRVGQPQHF
TRBJ2-1 . TRBV24-1 TRBD1 TGTGCCACCTCCGTCGGGACAGTCGGCGGCAATGAGCAGTTCTTC CATSVGTVGGNEQFF
TRBJ1-4 . TRBV3-1/TRBV3-2 TRBD1 TGTGCCAGCAGCCAAAGAACAGGGGGAGGTGGCGAAAAACTGTTTTTT CASSQRTGGGGEKLFF
TRBJ2-7 . TRBV7-2 . TGTGCCAGCAGCTTTAATCGTAGGGGCTCCTACGAGCAGTACTTC CASSFNRRGSYEQYF